Here is one T cell receptor beta chain with its context. The antigen is undetermined. These data come from a study of OX40 agonist ivuxolimab in advanced cancers. Study-level results: With doses of 0.1-3.0 mg/kg, partial responders showed among the lowest clonal expansion. The expanded peripheral T cells' antigen specificity was not determined. Clonal expansion was seen in CD4+ and CD8+ blood T cells by week 6 at 0.1 to 3.0 mg/kg. Nonresponders, in some cases, also had low normalized T-cell clonal expansion.

The data were produced by immunoSEQ multiplex PCR, yet TCRdb's version contains in-frame clones alone and is incomplete. The table shows around 60,000 clones, with 87% occurring only once. The sample was CD4+ or CD8+ T cells sorted from blood, taken in a trial of the OX40 agonist ivuxolimab. This receptor was taken from an adult with an advanced solid tumor such as melanoma, head and neck, liver or kidney cancer.

This CDR3 is CASGTSSSGANVLTF. Written as DNA, the CDR3 is TGTGCCAGCGGGACGTCAAGCTCTGGGGCCAACGTCCTGACTTTC. The genes are TRBV28 and TRBJ2-6, with D perhaps being TRBD1 or TRBD2 (5 bases each). This CDR3 has 15 amino acids. The V end was cut by 8 bases, the J end by 0 bases, with 11 bases between. CDR1 is MDHEN and CDR2 is SYDVKM in the germline V gene.